The 26 T cell receptor beta chains below were found in one sample sequenced in a study of OX40 agonist ivuxolimab in advanced cancers. The repertoire was sequenced with immunoSEQ multiplex PCR; TCRdb's copy has only in-frame clones and lacks some. The sample lists roughly 58,000 clones; approximately 86% were seen once. This sample comprised CD4+ or CD8+ T cells sorted from blood, obtained in a trial of the OX40 agonist ivuxolimab. The receptors were gathered from an adult with an advanced solid tumor such as melanoma, head and neck, liver or kidney cancer.

The chain uses TRBV18 and TRBJ2-5; the match to TRBD2 covers 13 bases. Germline assignment: CDR1 KGHSH and CDR2 LQKENI. The CDR3 totals 17 residues. V gave up 1 base and J gave up 5 bases; unmatched junction bases: 7. The CDR3 is CASSPRTSGSGGETQYF. CDR3 nucleotide sequence: TGTGCCAGCTCACCACGGACTAGCGGGAGTGGCGGGGAGACCCAGTACTTC.

V and J are TRBV11-1 and TRBJ2-3; 8 bases agree with TRBD2. The length of the CDR3 is 15 residues. With 4 bases clipped from V and 2 bases from J, the junction kept 5 bases outside the gene matches. The germline V gene has CDR1 SGHAT and CDR2 FQDESV (reference sequence). The DNA of the CDR3 is TGTGCCAGCAGCTCCGGACTAGCCCCCACAGATACGCAGTATTTT. Its translation is CASSSGLAPTDTQYF.

By its share, this clone is medium-sized. The rearrangement joins TRBV2 to TRBJ1-2, with D possibly being TRBD1 (6 bases). V was cut by 7 bases and J by 8 bases, with 20 bases left in between. The length of the CDR3 is 14 residues. Germline CDR1 and CDR2: SNHLY and FYNNEI. CDR3 region: CASTDLRGRGGYTF. CDR3 nucleotides: TGTGCCAGCACCGATTTGCGGGGGCGGGGAGGCTACACCTTC.

The chain uses TRBV18 and TRBJ1-1; 8 bases match TRBD1. Germline trimming cut 5 bases from V and 1 base from J; bases unmatched to any gene: 3. Germline V lookup: CDR1 KGHSH, CDR2 LQKENI. CDR3 length: 14 amino acids. Here the CDR3 DNA reads TGTGCCAGCTCATCTACAGGGGGGAACACTGAAGCTTTCTTT. This translates into CASSSTGGNTEAFF.

This chain connects TRBV7-2 to TRBJ2-1; either TRBD1 or TRBD2 may supply D (5 bases each). Between the trimmed V and J ends, which lost 5 bases and 4 bases, there was a span of 12 bases. Germline V gene data show CDR1 as SGHTA and CDR2 as FQGNSA. The CDR3 runs 14 residues. The CDR3 DNA reads TGTGCCAGCAGCGCTGGGACGGTTTACAATGAGCAGTTCTTC. It encodes CASSAGTVYNEQFF.

The chain recombines TRBV11-3 with TRBJ2-1; unclear D gene. Germline loops: CDR1 SGHNT, CDR2 YENEEA. V lost 1 base and J 4 bases, leaving 5 bases between the germline ends. The CDR3 is 13 amino acids. CDR3 coding DNA: TGTGCCAGCAGCTTAGGTGGTTACAATGAGCAGTTCTTC. Residues: CASSLGGYNEQFF.

The V and J genes are TRBV7-3 and TRBJ2-7, with TRBD2 identical over 10 bases. The CDR3 totals 16 residues. The ends lost 2 bases at V and 4 bases at J; junction bases unmatched: 8. CDR1 is SGHTA, CDR2 FQGTGA, per germline. The CDR3 sequence is CASSLAGTSAGYEQYF. DNA for the CDR3: TGTGCCAGCAGCTTAGCCGGGACTAGCGCCGGATACGAGCAGTACTTC.

The chain combines TRBV4-2 with TRBJ1-5; 9 bases are shared with TRBD1. Germline V gene lookup returns CDR1 LGHNA and CDR2 YNFKEQ. The CDR3 covers 15 residues. Germline trimming cut 1 base from V and 8 bases from J; bases unmatched to any gene: 6. CDR3 sequence: CASSQVWTGAEPQHF. DNA for the CDR3: TGTGCCAGCAGCCAAGTTTGGACAGGGGCTGAGCCCCAGCATTTT.

The J gene is TRBJ1-1, the V gene TRBV11-3; TRBD1 matches 7 bases. This CDR3 region has 15 residues. The germline V gene encodes CDR1 SGHNT and CDR2 YENEEA. Germline trimming cut 5 bases from V and 1 base from J; bases unmatched to any gene: 7. The CDR3 loop is CASSRPRDRNTEAFF. CDR3 nucleotide sequence: TGTGCCAGCAGCAGACCCCGGGACAGGAACACTGAAGCTTTCTTT.

There are a few counts of this clone. J is TRBJ1-2 and V is TRBV2, with 8 nucleotides matching TRBD1. V gave up 4 bases and J gave up 7 bases; unmatched junction bases: 2. This CDR3 is built from 12 residues. Germline assignment: CDR1 SNHLY and CDR2 FYNNEI. CDR3 residues: CASSVDRAGYTF. The CDR3 coding sequence is TGTGCCAGCAGTGTGGACAGGGCTGGCTACACCTTC.

V and J are TRBV13 and TRBJ1-6; possible D gene TRBD1, 6 bases. Germline V lookup: CDR1 PRHDT, CDR2 FYEKMQ (reference sequence). Trimming stripped 5 bases from V and 14 bases from J, with 16 bases between. CDR3 size: 13 residues. DNA of the CDR3: TGTGCCAGCAGCGTAGATGGGGGCAGGTCCCTCCACTTT. As protein: CASSVDGGRSLHF.

The chain couples TRBV25-1 to TRBJ2-3; D is possibly TRBD1 (6 bases). Deletions cut 3 bases from V and 2 bases from J, with 9 bases between. Germline V lookup: CDR1 MGHDK, CDR2 SYGVNS. The length of the CDR3 is 14 residues. This chain's CDR3 is CASSETGLTDTQYF. CDR3 in DNA: TGTGCCAGCAGTGAGACAGGCCTCACAGATACGCAGTATTTT.

This sequence joins TRBV7-8 and TRBJ1-2, with D possibly being TRBD1 (5 bases). V was cut by 1 base and J by 4 bases, with 7 bases left in between. This CDR3 is built from 13 residues. The germline CDR1 and CDR2 sequences are SGHVS and FQNEAQ. This chain's CDR3 is CASSLGQPYGYTF. CDR3 DNA sequence: TGTGCCAGCAGCTTAGGACAGCCCTATGGCTACACCTTC.

The chain is built from TRBV7-9 and TRBJ2-5; tentative D call: TRBD1 (5 bases). There are 14 residues in the CDR3. Germline V CDR1 and CDR2: SEHNR, FQNEAQ (reference sequence). Trimming took 4 bases from V and 9 from J, leaving 18 bases between them. The CDR3 reads CASSSGQLMVSQYF. CDR3 coding DNA: TGTGCCAGCAGCTCTGGACAACTCATGGTATCCCAGTACTTC.

The V gene is TRBV5-1, the J gene TRBJ2-3, with D possibly TRBD2 on 6 matching bases. The V and J ends lost 4 bases and 0 bases respectively, with 15 bases between them. CDR1 SGHRS and CDR2 YFSETQ come from the germline V gene. The CDR3 covers 16 residues. CDR3 region: CASSPEASVSTDTQYF. CDR3 DNA sequence: TGCGCCAGCAGCCCGGAAGCTAGCGTAAGCACAGATACGCAGTATTTT.

This clone was seen a single time. The chain carries TRBV11-2 and TRBJ2-1; D may be TRBD1 (5 bases). The CDR3 is 16 amino acids. V dropped 1 base and J dropped 8 bases, with 18 bases sitting between them. Germline V gene sequence: CDR1 SGHAT, CDR2 FQNNGV. Here the CDR3 reads CASSLGRGMSMDEQFF. As DNA, the CDR3 is TGTGCCAGCAGCTTAGGAAGGGGTATGAGTATGGATGAGCAGTTCTTC.

The chain recombines TRBV18 with TRBJ2-5; D is unclear. From germline, CDR1 is KGHSH and CDR2 LQKENI. V was clipped by 6 bases and J by 3 bases, with 20 bases between them. This CDR3 has 16 amino acids. Here the CDR3 DNA reads TGTGCCAGCTCCCCCATCGTTTCCGGGTGGGAAGAGACCCAGTACTTC. Its protein is CASSPIVSGWEETQYF.

The chain joins TRBV11-3 to TRBJ2-2; 7 bases align to TRBD2. Germline CDR1 is SGHNT and CDR2 is YENEEA. The CDR3 runs 14 residues. J was trimmed by 1 base and V by 4 bases; bases with no gene match: 0. CDR3 sequence: CASSSGGNTGELFF. In DNA, the CDR3 is TGTGCCAGCAGCTCGGGAGGGAACACCGGGGAGCTGTTTTTT.

V usage is TRBV27 and J usage is TRBJ2-3, with 7 bases lining up with TRBD1. The CDR3 runs to 13 residues. The germline CDR1 and CDR2 sequences are MNHEY and SMNVEV (reference sequence). The J segment lost 5 bases and the V segment lost 5 bases, leaving 4 bases of the junction unmatched. CDR3 residues: CASSTTGEDTQYF. CDR3 nucleotides: TGTGCCAGCAGTACAACAGGGGAAGATACGCAGTATTTT.

V usage is TRBV10-3 and J usage is TRBJ1-1, with D maybe TRBD1 (5 bases). Germline assignment: CDR1 ENHRY and CDR2 SYGVKD. The ends were cut back, 4 bases at V and 1 base at J, with 7 bases in the middle. The CDR3 covers 13 residues. The CDR3 nucleotides read TGTGCCATCAGTGGGCAGGGGAACACTGAAGCTTTCTTT. Translated, it gives CAISGQGNTEAFF.

The CDR3 region is CASSPQGWNTEAFF. CDR3 DNA: TGTGCCAGCAGCCCACAGGGGTGGAACACTGAAGCTTTCTTT. The chain combines TRBV7-2 with TRBJ1-1, with 7 bases aligning to TRBD1. V shed 5 bases, J shed 1 base, and the junction held 4 bases outside the gene matches. The germline CDR1 and CDR2 sequences are SGHTA and FQGNSA. The CDR3 contains 14 residues.

CDR3 region: CASSPDQDRGGYTF. CDR3 sequence (DNA): TGTGCCAGCAGCCCTGACCAGGATCGGGGCGGCTACACCTTC. The chain is built from TRBV9 and TRBJ1-2; perhaps TRBD1 as D (5 bases). CDR3 length: 14 amino acids. Between the trimmed V and J ends, which lost 4 bases and 8 bases, there was a span of 18 bases. Germline loops: CDR1 SGDLS, CDR2 YYNGEE.

The chain combines TRBV18 with TRBJ2-3, with unresolved D. V lost 3 bases, J lost 2 bases, and 12 bases lay in between. CDR1 is KGHSH and CDR2 is LQKENI in the germline V gene. The CDR3 consists of 15 residues. In DNA form, the CDR3 reads TGTGCCAGCTCACCCCGCGGCCAGTCCACAGATACGCAGTATTTT. This translates into CASSPRGQSTDTQYF.

CDR3 loop: CASSLNGLRVSNEKLFF. The CDR3 DNA reads TGTGCCAGCAGCTTAAACGGGTTGAGGGTTTCTAATGAAAAACTGTTTTTT. The chain employs TRBV7-2 and TRBJ1-4; no clear D gene. V was pared by 2 bases and J by 3 bases, with 16 bases between. Germline V lookup: CDR1 SGHTA, CDR2 FQGNSA. CDR3 length: 17 amino acids.

This rearrangement joins TRBV7-2 to TRBJ2-5; a possible D gene is TRBD2 (6 bases). Germline CDR1 and CDR2: SGHTA and FQGNSA. The CDR3 has 13 residues. V was cut by 5 bases and J by 3 bases, with 10 bases left in between. Here the CDR3 reads CASSRGLEETQYF. CDR3 DNA: TGTGCCAGCAGCCGGGGACTGGAAGAGACCCAGTACTTC.

This chain joins TRBV4-3 and TRBJ1-2; D may be TRBD1 (5 bases). The germline V and J ends were trimmed by 4 bases and 8 bases, with 14 bases remaining between them. Germline V lookup: CDR1 LGHNA, CDR2 YSLEER. The CDR3 runs 13 residues. The CDR3 reads CASSPVREGGYTF. CDR3 nucleotides: TGCGCCAGCAGCCCCGTCCGGGAGGGGGGCTACACCTTC.